Listed below are T cell receptor beta chains from one sample, sequenced in a study of T cell changes during pregnancy in multiple sclerosis. Sequenced by immunoSEQ multiplex PCR; TCRdb stores in-frame clones only, minus some. Here the sample spans about 77,000 clones, under 95% being singletons. Sequenced material: peripheral blood, taken after pregnancy. The receptors stem from a female donor in good health, enrolled as a control in a pregnancy study. CDR3s include the opening cysteine and the closing phenylalanine or tryptophan. The order of the fields is V gene, J gene, D gene, clone size, CDR3 protein, CDR3 DNA. D genes are given only for firm matches. Clone size is shown for a subset of rows, as once, few, many or a class of expanded clone.

>TRBV11-3|TRBJ2-1|TRBD2|.
CASSPRTSGSYNEQFF
TGTGCCAGCAGCCCCCGGACTAGCGGGAGCTACAATGAGCAGTTCTTC
>TRBV27|TRBJ2-5|.|.
CASKTYRDIEQETQYF
TGTGCCAGCAAAACCTACCGGGACATTGAACAAGAGACCCAGTACTTC
>TRBV7-9|TRBJ2-6|TRBD1|once
CASSLGGTGSSGANVLTF
TGTGCCAGCAGCTTAGGTGGGACAGGGAGCTCTGGGGCCAACGTCCTGACTTTC
>TRBV2|TRBJ2-5|.|.
CASSGRTVLQETQYF
TGTGCCAGCAGTGGACGGACAGTACTTCAAGAGACCCAGTACTTC
>TRBV5-5|TRBJ1-5|.|.
CASSFEGQPQHF
TGTGCCAGCAGCTTTGAGGGTCAGCCCCAGCATTTT
>TRBV5-5|TRBJ1-2|.|.
CASSYAGLNYGYTF
TGTGCCAGCAGCTACGCGGGGCTTAACTATGGCTACACCTTC
>TRBV7-9|TRBJ2-1|TRBD2|once
CASSSPLAGGQDEQFF
TGTGCCAGCAGCTCCCCACTAGCGGGAGGGCAGGATGAGCAGTTCTTC
>TRBV6-5|TRBJ1-1|TRBD1|.
CASSYMAGQTAEAFF
TGTGCCAGCAGTTACATGGCGGGACAGACGGCTGAAGCTTTCTTT
>TRBV5-1|TRBJ2-5|TRBD2|.
CASSLEGSGVETQYF
TGCGCCAGCAGCCTAGAAGGGAGCGGGGTGGAGACCCAGTACTTC
>TRBV5-4|TRBJ2-2|TRBD1|.
CASSSWTGPGELFF
TGTGCCAGCAGCTCGTGGACAGGTCCGGGGGAGCTGTTTTTT
>TRBV30|TRBJ1-1|.|.
CACSSGSTEAFF
TGTGCCTGCTCTTCTGGGAGCACTGAAGCTTTCTTT
>TRBV12-5|TRBJ2-7|TRBD1|.
CASGPDRVSRDEQYF
TGTGCTAGTGGACCCGACAGGGTTTCGCGGGACGAGCAGTACTTC
>TRBV7-3|TRBJ2-1|TRBD2|.
CASSLRTSGNNEQFF
TGTGCCAGCAGCTTAAGGACTAGCGGGAACAATGAGCAGTTCTTC
>TRBV7-9|TRBJ2-5|.|once
CASSLAGGGETQYF
TGTGCCAGCAGCTTAGCGGGGGGGGGCGAGACCCAGTACTTC
>TRBV7-7|TRBJ2-5|TRBD1|.
CASSLDSRGQETQYF
TGTGCTAGCAGCTTAGATAGCAGGGGGCAAGAGACCCAGTACTTC
>TRBV9|TRBJ2-5|.|.
CASSPDLGAQETQYF
TGTGCCAGCAGCCCAGATTTGGGGGCCCAAGAGACCCAGTACTTC
>TRBV5-1|TRBJ1-1|.|once
CASSLGREGTEAFF
TGCGCCAGCAGCTTGGGGAGGGAGGGGACTGAAGCTTTCTTT
>TRBV2|TRBJ2-1|.|.
CATRFTLSYNEQFF
TGTGCCACCCGATTTACCCTATCCTACAATGAGCAGTTCTTC
>TRBV28|TRBJ2-5|TRBD2|.
CASSFPGLAGGGETQYF
TGTGCCAGCAGTTTTCCTGGACTAGCGGGGGGCGGGGAGACCCAGTACTTC
>TRBV28|TRBJ1-4|TRBD1|.
CASSLGQGKGLELNEKLFF
TGTGCCAGCAGCTTAGGACAGGGAAAAGGGCTCGAGTTAAATGAAAAACTGTTTTTT
>TRBV27|TRBJ2-1|TRBD2|.
CASSDSRGRETSGRVPYNEQFF
TGTGCCAGCAGCGATTCTAGGGGGCGCGAGACTAGCGGGAGGGTGCCCTACAATGAGCAGTTCTTC
>TRBV4-1|TRBJ1-2|TRBD1|.
CASSSQLTPAGGRGYTF
TGCGCCAGCAGCTCACAATTAACCCCGGCAGGGGGAAGAGGCTACACCTTC
>TRBV11-3|TRBJ2-1|.|.
CASSLERGSYNEQFF
TGTGCCAGCAGCTTAGAGCGGGGCTCCTACAATGAGCAGTTCTTC
>TRBV7-2|TRBJ2-5|TRBD1|.
CASSKRQGSETQYF
TGTGCCAGCAGCAAACGACAGGGGTCCGAGACCCAGTACTTC
>TRBV7-3|TRBJ2-7|TRBD2|.
CASSLGLAGAGEQYF
TGTGCCAGCAGCTTGGGACTAGCGGGAGCTGGGGAGCAGTACTTC